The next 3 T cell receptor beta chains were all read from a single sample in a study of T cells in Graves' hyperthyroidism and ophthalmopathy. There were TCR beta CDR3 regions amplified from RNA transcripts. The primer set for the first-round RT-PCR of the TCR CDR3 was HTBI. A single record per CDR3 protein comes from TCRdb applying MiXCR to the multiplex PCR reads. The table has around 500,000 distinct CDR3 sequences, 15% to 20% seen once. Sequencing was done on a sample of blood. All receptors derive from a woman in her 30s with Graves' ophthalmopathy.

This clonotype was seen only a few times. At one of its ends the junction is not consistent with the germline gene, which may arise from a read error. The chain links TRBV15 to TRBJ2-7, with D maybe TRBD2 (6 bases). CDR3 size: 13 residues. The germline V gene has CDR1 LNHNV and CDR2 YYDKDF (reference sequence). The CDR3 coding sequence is TGTGCCACCAGCGGAGACAAGGGACTCGAGCAGTACTTC. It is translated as CATSGDKGLEQYF.

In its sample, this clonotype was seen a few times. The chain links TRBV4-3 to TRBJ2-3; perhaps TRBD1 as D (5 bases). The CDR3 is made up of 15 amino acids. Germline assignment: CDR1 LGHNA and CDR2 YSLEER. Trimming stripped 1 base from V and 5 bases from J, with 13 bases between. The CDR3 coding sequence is TGCGCCAGCAGCCAAGGTCAGGGCTTCATAGATACGCAGTATTTT. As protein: CASSQGQGFIDTQYF.

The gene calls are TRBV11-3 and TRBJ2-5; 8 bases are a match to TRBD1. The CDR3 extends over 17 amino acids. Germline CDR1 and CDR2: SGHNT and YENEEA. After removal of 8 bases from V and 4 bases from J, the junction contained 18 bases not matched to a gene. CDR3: CASGPPGGQGARETQYF. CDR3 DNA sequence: TGTGCCAGCGGCCCCCCCGGCGGGCAGGGGGCCAGAGAGACCCAGTACTTC.